The 26 T cell receptor beta chains presented below share a single source sample, sequenced in a study of cytomegalovirus exposure and HLA in healthy donors. A multiplex PCR was run with 60 Vbeta primers and 13 Jbeta primers. Produced via immunoSEQ multiplex PCR; TCRdb's table is partial and in-frame only. Of fewer than 200,000 clones in the sample, approximately 82% were seen once. Sequenced: PBMCs. All receptors derive from a woman aged 25 to 39 in good health and CMV-seronegative.

V gene TRBV28 combines with J gene TRBJ1-2; 7 bases fit TRBD1. The CDR3 covers 13 residues. V shed 6 bases and J 3 bases; nucleotides not matched to a gene: 4. From germline, CDR1 is MDHEN and CDR2 SYDVKM. The CDR3 loop is CASSPGTDYGYTF. In DNA, the CDR3 is TGTGCCAGCAGCCCGGGGACAGACTATGGCTACACCTTC.

The chain recombines TRBV27 with TRBJ2-1; 8 bases are shared with TRBD2. From germline, CDR1 is MNHEY and CDR2 SMNVEV (reference sequence). The V gene end was trimmed by 4 bases and the J gene end by 11 bases; junction bases not matched to a gene: 13. The CDR3 totals 15 residues. The DNA for the CDR3 is TGTGCCAGCAGTTCGGGACTAGAGGGGGTGAGGCAGCAGTTCTTC. It translates to CASSSGLEGVRQQFF.

The chain carries TRBV29-1 and TRBJ2-1; 9 positions match TRBD1. The CDR3 has 13 residues. Germline CDR1 reads SQVTM; CDR2 reads ANQGSEA. V lost 3 bases to trimming and J lost 7 bases; unmatched junction nucleotides: 4. CDR3 bases: TGCAGCGTTGACGGGACAGGGAGGAATGAGCAGTTCTTC. The encoded protein is CSVDGTGRNEQFF.

The gene calls are TRBV2 and TRBJ2-2, with D possibly being TRBD2 (6 bases). Trimming removed 7 bases at V and 2 bases at J, with 14 bases between. CDR1 is SNHLY, CDR2 FYNNEI, per germline. This CDR3 region has 15 residues. The CDR3 loop is CASTRGRGNTGELFF. The CDR3 bases are TGTGCCAGCACGCGGGGAAGGGGTAACACCGGGGAGCTGTTTTTT.

The V call is TRBV10-3, the J call TRBJ2-5; D ambiguous. The CDR3 contains 15 residues. With 2 bases removed from V and 4 bases from J, the gap between germline ends came to 14 bases. Per germline, CDR1 ENHRY and CDR2 SYGVKD. CDR3 residues: CAISERLDERETQYF. The CDR3 DNA reads as TGTGCCATCAGTGAGAGGCTAGATGAGCGAGAGACCCAGTACTTC.

The V and J genes are TRBV5-1 and TRBJ2-3, with 10 bases fitting TRBD2. CDR1 and CDR2 from the germline V gene are SGHRS and YFSETQ. The CDR3 contains 15 residues. J lost 3 bases, V lost 4 bases, and 5 bases had no gene match. DNA of the CDR3: TGCGCCAGCAGCCAGCGGGAGGGGTTGACAGATACGCAGTATTTT. It yields the protein CASSQREGLTDTQYF. Using reference TRBV5-1 and TRBJ2-3 for the parts outside the CDR3, the full variable domain is KAGVTQTPRYLIKTRGQQVTLSCSPISGHRSVSWYQQTPGQGLQFLFEYFSETQRNKGNFPGRFSGRQFSNSRSEMNVSTLELGDSALYLCASSQREGLTDTQYFGPGTRLTVL.

This clone appeared a single time. The CDR3 reads CSVSSGSSYEQYF. The CDR3 bases are TGCAGCGTTTCTAGCGGGAGTTCATACGAGCAGTACTTC. The chain joins TRBV29-1 to TRBJ2-5, with 10 bases that match TRBD2. The end of the DNA aligns better with TRBJ2-7, so the J call may be wrong. CDR3 size: 13 residues. The germline gives CDR1 SQVTM, CDR2 ANQGSEA.

With regard to this clone: At one boundary the junction diverges from the germline segment, which might be a read error. The rearrangement links TRBV5-1 to TRBJ2-4, with 10 bases matching TRBD1. The germline V gene has CDR1 SGHRS and CDR2 YFSETQ. CDR3 length equals 18 residues. DNA for the CDR3: TGCGCCAGCAGCATAACGGGACAGGGGCTAAGTGCCAAAAACAGTCAGTACTTC. Protein sequence: CASSITGQGLSAKNSQYF.

The gene calls are TRBV28 and TRBJ2-7; 7 bases are shared with TRBD1. The CDR3 has 14 residues. The germline V gene has CDR1 MDHEN and CDR2 SYDVKM. V shed 0 bases, J shed 3 bases, and the junction held 2 bases outside the gene matches. CDR3 sequence: CASSLWAGGYEQYF. As DNA, the CDR3 is TGTGCCAGCAGTTTATGGGCAGGGGGCTACGAGCAGTACTTC. The whole variable domain, remainder taken from reference TRBV28 and TRBJ2-7, is DVKVTQSSRYLVKRTGEKVFLECVQDMDHENMFWYRQDPGLGLRLIYFSYDVKMKEKGDIPEGYSVSREKKERFSLILESASTNQTSMYLCASSLWAGGYEQYFGPGTRLTVT.

V usage is TRBV27 and J usage is TRBJ2-7; a possible D gene is TRBD1 (6 bases). The germline CDR1 and CDR2 sequences are MNHEY and SMNVEV (reference sequence). The V end lost 7 bases, the J end lost 3 bases, and 19 bases lay between the germline ends. The CDR3 spans 15 residues. The DNA of the CDR3 is TGTGCCAGCAAGCCCCGAACCGGGACAAACTACGAGCAGTACTTC. Amino acid sequence: CASKPRTGTNYEQYF.

The gene calls are TRBV9 and TRBJ2-1, with 8 bases identical to TRBD2. Germline V gene lookup returns CDR1 SGDLS and CDR2 YYNGEE. V lost 8 bases and J lost 13; bases outside the gene matches: 20. The CDR3 is made up of 15 amino acids. This CDR3 reads CARPNLTSARTSQFF. As DNA, the CDR3 is TGTGCCAGACCTAACCTGACTAGCGCGAGAACAAGTCAGTTCTTC.

This clone was found once. In DNA, the CDR3 is TGCGCCAGCAGCTATACTAGCGGGGGCAACAATGAGCAGTTCTTC. Amino acid sequence: CASSYTSGGNNEQFF. The rearrangement links TRBV5-1 to TRBJ2-1; 11 bases align to TRBD2. The CDR3 contains 15 residues. CDR1 and CDR2 from the germline V gene are SGHRS and YFSETQ. J lost 5 bases, V lost 3 bases, and 4 bases had no gene match.

The chain combines TRBV6-1 with TRBJ2-1, with 7 bases that match TRBD1. The V gene's germline CDR1 is MNHNS and CDR2 SASEGT. With 2 bases clipped from V and 10 bases from J, the junction kept 8 bases outside the gene matches. This CDR3 spans 14 amino acids. CDR3: CASSERQGNREQFF. CDR3 nucleotides: TGTGCCAGCAGTGAAAGACAGGGAAATCGCGAGCAGTTCTTC.

The chain carries TRBV10-3 and TRBJ1-2; 7 bases match TRBD1. With 0 bases clipped from V and 8 bases from J, the junction kept 6 bases outside the gene matches. The CDR3 runs to 14 residues. CDR1 and CDR2 from the germline V gene are ENHRY and SYGVKD. DNA for the CDR3: TGTGCCATCAGTGAGTCTCCGGGACAGTCGGGCTACACCTTC. Residues: CAISESPGQSGYTF.

Turning to this clone: Other DNA sequences in this specimen translate into the identical CDR3. The chain employs TRBV7-6 and TRBJ2-7; perhaps TRBD2 as D (6 bases). Germline CDR1 and CDR2: SGHVS and FNYEAQ. Deletions cut 0 bases from V and 6 bases from J, with 18 bases between. The CDR3 is made up of 16 amino acids. The CDR3 DNA is TGTGCCAGCAGCTTAGCGCTAGCTAGCGTGAGGCCCGAGCAGTACTTC. It yields the protein CASSLALASVRPEQYF.

This clone was detected only a few times. This sequence joins TRBV10-2 and TRBJ1-1; maybe TRBD1 (5 bases). Germline V lookup: CDR1 WSHSY, CDR2 SAAADI. V was cut by 3 bases and J by 7 bases, with 15 bases left in between. CDR3 length equals 14 residues. CDR3 sequence: CASSDQGWALEAFF. In DNA form, the CDR3 reads TGCGCCAGCAGTGATCAGGGTTGGGCTCTTGAAGCTTTCTTT.

The chain joins TRBV27 to TRBJ1-2, with 7 bases aligning to TRBD1. Trimming took 1 base from V and 7 from J; bases not matched to a gene: 12. Germline lookup yields CDR1 MNHEY and CDR2 SMNVEV (reference sequence). The CDR3 spans 16 residues. Here the CDR3 reads CASSLWGTGQPSGYTF. In DNA, the CDR3 is TGTGCCAGCAGTTTATGGGGTACGGGACAGCCATCTGGCTACACCTTC.

The chain has TRBV5-6 and TRBJ1-2; 7 bases match TRBD1. Germline CDR1 is SGHDT and CDR2 is YYEEEE. J lost 4 bases, V lost 1 base, and 4 bases had no gene match. This CDR3 comprises 14 residues. The DNA for the CDR3 is TGTGCCAGCAGCTTGACAGGGGCTAGCTATGGCTACACCTTC. Residues: CASSLTGASYGYTF.

As for this clone: Germline is not matched at one junction end, which may reflect a read error. V gene TRBV7-3 combines with J gene TRBJ2-1; D possibly corresponds to TRBD2 (6 bases). The CDR3 spans 11 residues. From germline, CDR1 is SGHTA and CDR2 FQGTGA. This chain's CDR3 is CSSSLGGEQFF. The CDR3 DNA sequence: TGTTCCAGCAGCTTGGGGGGTGAGCAGTTCTTC.

In its sample, this clone was seen once. Other DNA sequences in the same sample also yield this CDR3. The V and J genes are TRBV7-9 and TRBJ2-5; no reliable D call. The germline V gene encodes CDR1 SEHNR and CDR2 FQNEAQ (reference sequence). The CDR3 has 11 residues. With 5 bases removed from V and 2 bases from J, the gap between germline ends came to 3 bases. CDR3 sequence: CASSPQETQYF. The CDR3 coding sequence is TGTGCCAGCAGCCCACAAGAGACCCAGTACTTC.

The J gene is TRBJ2-4, the V gene TRBV6-6, with unresolved D. Germline loops: CDR1 MNHNY, CDR2 SVGAGI (reference sequence). The length of the CDR3 is 12 residues. Here the CDR3 DNA reads TGTGCTTCTCAAAACAGCAAAAACATTCAGTACTTC. Translated, it gives CASQNSKNIQYF.

V usage is TRBV9 and J usage is TRBJ1-6; 8 bases line up with TRBD1. The CDR3 runs 14 residues. Germline assignment: CDR1 SGDLS and CDR2 YYNGEE. The V and J ends lost 4 bases and 7 bases, in that order; junction bases with no gene match: 4. The CDR3: CASSTTGGNSPLHF. In nucleotides, the CDR3 is TGTGCCAGCAGCACTACAGGGGGAAATTCACCCCTCCACTTT.

This clone was counted a single time. The V and J genes are TRBV28 and TRBJ1-2; D is uncertain. Germline V gene sequence: CDR1 MDHEN, CDR2 SYDVKM. This CDR3 contains 15 residues. V was shortened by 4 bases and J by 6 bases, with 18 bases between the two germline ends. CDR3 in amino acids: CASSSLRGHGDGYTF. CDR3 sequence (DNA): TGTGCCAGCAGTTCCCTTCGAGGGCACGGCGATGGCTACACCTTC.

The sample holds a few counts of this clone. The V and J genes are TRBV4-3 and TRBJ1-2; tentatively, D is TRBD1 (6 bases). CDR1 is LGHNA and CDR2 is YSLEER in the germline V gene. The V end lost 0 bases, the J end lost 8 bases, and 28 bases lay between the germline ends. The CDR3 sequence is 19 residues long. The CDR3 reads CASSQDGLRRGMRAGGYTF. The CDR3 DNA follows: TGCGCCAGCAGCCAAGATGGGTTGAGGAGGGGGATGAGAGCGGGGGGCTACACCTTC.

This sequence joins TRBV7-2 and TRBJ2-5; a possible D gene is TRBD1 (6 bases). Trimming shortened V by 4 bases and J by 2 bases, and 11 bases separated the two germline ends. This CDR3 has 14 amino acids. CDR1 is SGHTA and CDR2 is FQGNSA in the germline V gene. CDR3 in amino acids: CASSSSGAQETQYF. For the CDR3, the DNA is TGTGCCAGCAGCTCTTCAGGGGCACAAGAGACCCAGTACTTC.

The chain links TRBV28 to TRBJ1-2; a weak D match, TRBD1 (5 bases). Germline V gene data show CDR1 as MDHEN and CDR2 as SYDVKM. V was clipped by 6 bases and J by 3 bases, with 14 bases between them. CDR3 size: 14 residues. The DNA of the CDR3 is TGTGCCAGCAGCCCGTTTGACAGATACTATGGCTACACCTTC. Amino acids: CASSPFDRYYGYTF.